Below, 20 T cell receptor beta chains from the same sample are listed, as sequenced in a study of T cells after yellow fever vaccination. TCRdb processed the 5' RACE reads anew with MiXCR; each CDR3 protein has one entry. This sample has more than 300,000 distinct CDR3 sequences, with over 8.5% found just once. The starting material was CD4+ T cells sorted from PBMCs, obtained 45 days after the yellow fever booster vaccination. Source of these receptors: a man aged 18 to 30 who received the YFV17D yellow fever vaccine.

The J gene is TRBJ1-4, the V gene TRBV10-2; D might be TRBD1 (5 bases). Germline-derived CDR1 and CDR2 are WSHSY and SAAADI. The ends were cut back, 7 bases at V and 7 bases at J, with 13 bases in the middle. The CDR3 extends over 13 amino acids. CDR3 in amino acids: CASTWGGGEKLFF. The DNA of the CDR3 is TGCGCCAGCACGTGGGGGGGTGGTGAAAAACTGTTTTTT.

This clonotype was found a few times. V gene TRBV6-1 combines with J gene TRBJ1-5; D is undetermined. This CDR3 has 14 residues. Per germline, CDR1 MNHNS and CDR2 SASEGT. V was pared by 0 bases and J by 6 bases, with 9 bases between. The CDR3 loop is CASSEAGSGQPQHF. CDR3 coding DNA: TGTGCCAGCAGTGAAGCAGGGTCAGGTCAGCCCCAGCATTTT.

The CDR3 sequence is CATSDGNTIYF. The DNA of the CDR3 is TGTGCCACCAGTGATGGAAACACCATATATTTT. The chain recombines TRBV24-1 with TRBJ1-3; D remains unclear. The CDR3 loop spans 11 amino acids. Trimming left V 3 bases short and J 4 bases short, with 0 bases between. Germline CDR1 and CDR2: KGHDR and SFDVKD.

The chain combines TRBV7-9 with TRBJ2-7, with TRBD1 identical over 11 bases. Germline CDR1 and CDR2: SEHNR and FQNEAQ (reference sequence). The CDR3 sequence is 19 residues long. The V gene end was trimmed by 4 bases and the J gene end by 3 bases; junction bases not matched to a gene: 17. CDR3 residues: CASSSPNSGTGGAYYEQYF. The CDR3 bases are TGTGCCAGCAGCTCCCCGAACTCCGGGACAGGGGGAGCTTACTACGAGCAGTACTTC.

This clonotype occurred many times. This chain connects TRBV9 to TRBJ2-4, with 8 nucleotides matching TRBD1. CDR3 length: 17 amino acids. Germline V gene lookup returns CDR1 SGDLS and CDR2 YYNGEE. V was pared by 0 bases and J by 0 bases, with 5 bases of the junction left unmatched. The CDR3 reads CASSVGSGGLAKNIQYF. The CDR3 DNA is TGTGCCAGCAGCGTAGGGTCAGGGGGCCTAGCCAAAAACATTCAGTACTTC.

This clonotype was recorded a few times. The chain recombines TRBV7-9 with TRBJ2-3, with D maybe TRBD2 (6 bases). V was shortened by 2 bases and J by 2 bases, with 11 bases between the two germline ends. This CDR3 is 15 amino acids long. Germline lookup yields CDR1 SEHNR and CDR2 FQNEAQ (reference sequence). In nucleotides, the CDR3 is TGTGCCAGCAGCTTACTGGGGGGTACCACAGATACGCAGTATTTT. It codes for CASSLLGGTTDTQYF. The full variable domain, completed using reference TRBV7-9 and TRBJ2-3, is DTGVSQNPRHKITKRGQNVTFRCDPISEHNRLYWYRQTLGQGPEFLTYFQNEAQLEKSRLLSDRFSAERPKGSFSTLEIQRTEQGDSAMYLCASSLLGGTTDTQYFGPGTRLTVL.

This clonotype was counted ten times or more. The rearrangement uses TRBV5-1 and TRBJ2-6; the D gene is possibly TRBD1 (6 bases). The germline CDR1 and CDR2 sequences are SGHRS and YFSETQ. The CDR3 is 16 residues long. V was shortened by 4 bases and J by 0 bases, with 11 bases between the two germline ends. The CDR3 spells CASSRTDISGANVLTF. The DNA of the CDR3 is TGCGCCAGCAGCCGGACAGACATCTCTGGGGCCAACGTCCTGACTTTC.

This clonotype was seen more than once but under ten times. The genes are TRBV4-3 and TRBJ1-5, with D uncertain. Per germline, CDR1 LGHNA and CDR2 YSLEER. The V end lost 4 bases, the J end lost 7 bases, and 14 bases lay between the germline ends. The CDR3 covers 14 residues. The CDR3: CASSRDQEGQPQHF. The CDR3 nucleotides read TGCGCCAGCAGCCGAGACCAGGAGGGCCAGCCCCAGCATTTT.

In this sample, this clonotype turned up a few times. CDR3 coding DNA: TGCAGTGCCATTTCCGGGGTAAACACCGGGGAGCTGTTTTTT. Its protein product is CSAISGVNTGELFF. The V and J genes are TRBV20-1 and TRBJ2-2; D possibly corresponds to TRBD2 (5 bases). Germline V lookup: CDR1 DFQATT, CDR2 SNEGSKA (reference sequence). Deletions cut 6 bases from V and 2 bases from J, with 13 bases between. This CDR3 comprises 14 residues.

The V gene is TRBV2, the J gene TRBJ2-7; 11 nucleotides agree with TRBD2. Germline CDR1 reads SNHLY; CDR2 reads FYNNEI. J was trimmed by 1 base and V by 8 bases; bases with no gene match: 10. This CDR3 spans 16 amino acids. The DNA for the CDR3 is TGTGCCAGCGCCGGTGCTAGCGGGGGGCCTTCCTACGAGCAGTACTTC. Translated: CASAGASGGPSYEQYF.

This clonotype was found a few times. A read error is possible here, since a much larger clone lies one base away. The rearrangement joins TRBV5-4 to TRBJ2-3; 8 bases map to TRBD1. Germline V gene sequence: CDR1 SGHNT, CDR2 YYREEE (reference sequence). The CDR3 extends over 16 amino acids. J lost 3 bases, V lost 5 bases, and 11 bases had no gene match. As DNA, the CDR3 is TGTGCCAGCAGTTCCCCGGACAGGGAGTTAACAGATACGCAGTATTTT. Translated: CASSSPDRELTDTQYF. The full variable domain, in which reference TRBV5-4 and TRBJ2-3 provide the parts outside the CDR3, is ETGVTQSPTHLIKTRGQQVTLRCSSQSGHNTVSWYQQALGQGPQFIFQYYREEENGRGNFPPRFSGLQFPNYSSELNVNALELDDSALYLCASSSPDRELTDTQYFGPGTRLTVL.

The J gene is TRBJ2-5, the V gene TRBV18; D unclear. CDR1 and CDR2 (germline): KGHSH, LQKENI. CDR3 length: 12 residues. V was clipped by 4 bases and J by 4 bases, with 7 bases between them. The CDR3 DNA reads TGTGCCAGCTCACAAAGAAGAGAGACCCAGTACTTC. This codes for CASSQRRETQYF. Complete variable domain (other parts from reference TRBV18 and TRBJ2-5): NAGVMQNPRHLVRRRGQEARLRCSPMKGHSHVYWYRQLPEEGLKFMVYLQKENIIDESGMPKERFSAEFPKEGPSILRIQQVVRGDSAAYFCASSQRRETQYFGPGTRLLVL.

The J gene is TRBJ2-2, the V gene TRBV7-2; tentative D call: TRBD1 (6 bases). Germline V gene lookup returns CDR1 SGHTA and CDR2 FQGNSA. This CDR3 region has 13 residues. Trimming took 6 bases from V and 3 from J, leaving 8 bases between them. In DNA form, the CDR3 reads TGTGCCAGCAGACGGACAGACACCGGGGAGCTGTTTTTT. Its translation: CASRRTDTGELFF.

For the CDR3, the DNA is TGTGCCATCAGCCGACAGGGTAACACTGAAGCTTTCTTT. Translation: CAISRQGNTEAFF. This chain joins TRBV10-3 and TRBJ1-1; 7 bases map to TRBD1. V was pared by 6 bases and J by 2 bases, with 3 bases of the junction left unmatched. Germline assignment: CDR1 ENHRY and CDR2 SYGVKD. This CDR3 has 13 residues.

The CDR3 is CASSQGNRVGNTIYF. For the CDR3, the DNA is TGTGCCAGCAGCCAAGGGAACAGGGTTGGAAACACCATATATTTT. The chain uses TRBV4-2 and TRBJ1-3, with D possibly being TRBD1 (6 bases). V shed 1 base and J shed 3 bases, with 10 bases lying between them. Germline V gene sequence: CDR1 LGHNA, CDR2 YNFKEQ. CDR3 length: 15 amino acids.

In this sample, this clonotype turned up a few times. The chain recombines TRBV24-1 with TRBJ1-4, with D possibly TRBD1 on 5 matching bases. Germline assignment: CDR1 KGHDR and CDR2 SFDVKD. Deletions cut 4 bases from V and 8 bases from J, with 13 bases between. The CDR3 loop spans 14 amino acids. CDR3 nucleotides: TGTGCCACCAGTGAAGCGGGGCCTCGGGAAAAACTGTTTTTT. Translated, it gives CATSEAGPREKLFF.

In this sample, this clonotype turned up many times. The CDR3 nucleotides read TGCGCCAGCAGCCAAGATCCTGGGGGGTACTACAATGAGCAGTTCTTC. Translating gives CASSQDPGGYYNEQFF. The chain carries TRBV4-3 and TRBJ2-1; TRBD2 is a possible D gene (6 bases). Per germline, CDR1 LGHNA and CDR2 YSLEER. The CDR3 contains 16 residues. V lost 0 bases, J lost 3 bases, and 12 bases lay in between.

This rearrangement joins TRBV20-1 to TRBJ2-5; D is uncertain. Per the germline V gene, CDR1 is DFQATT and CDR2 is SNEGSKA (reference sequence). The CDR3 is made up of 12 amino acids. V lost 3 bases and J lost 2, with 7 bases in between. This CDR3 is CSASLQQETQYF. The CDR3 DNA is TGCAGTGCTAGTTTACAGCAAGAGACCCAGTACTTC.

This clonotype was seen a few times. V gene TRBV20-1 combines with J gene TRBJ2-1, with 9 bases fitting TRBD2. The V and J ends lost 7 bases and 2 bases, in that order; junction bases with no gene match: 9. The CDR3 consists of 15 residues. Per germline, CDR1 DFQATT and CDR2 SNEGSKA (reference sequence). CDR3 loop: CSGGGGAATYNEQFF. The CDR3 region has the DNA TGCAGTGGCGGCGGGGGGGCTGCCACCTACAATGAGCAGTTCTTC.

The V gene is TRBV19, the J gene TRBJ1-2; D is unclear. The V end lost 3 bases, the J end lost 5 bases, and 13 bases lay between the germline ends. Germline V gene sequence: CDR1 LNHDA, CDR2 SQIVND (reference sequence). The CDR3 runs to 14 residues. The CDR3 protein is CASSITGGDYGYTF. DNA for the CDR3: TGTGCCAGTAGTATCACCGGTGGTGATTATGGCTACACCTTC.